Following are 23 T cell receptor beta chains from one sample sequenced in a study of OX40 agonist ivuxolimab in advanced cancers. This table comes from immunoSEQ multiplex PCR, and its TCRdb copy is limited to in-frame clones, with some not included. The sample lists about 20,000 clones, roughly 90% occurring once. The material sequenced was CD4+ or CD8+ T cells sorted from blood, taken in a trial of the OX40 agonist ivuxolimab. The receptors come from an adult with an advanced solid tumor such as melanoma, head and neck, liver or kidney cancer.

The chain recombines TRBV28 with TRBJ2-2; 9 bases line up with TRBD2. CDR1 and CDR2 (germline): MDHEN, SYDVKM. The CDR3 loop spans 18 amino acids. V shed 9 bases, J shed 4 bases, and the junction held 18 bases outside the gene matches. The CDR3 is CARYPIDSGSGCTGELFF. CDR3 sequence (DNA): TGTGCCAGATACCCGATCGATAGCGGGAGTGGGTGCACCGGGGAGCTGTTTTTT.

The chain uses TRBV28 and TRBJ2-1; 10 bases are shared with TRBD1. Germline CDR1 is MDHEN and CDR2 is SYDVKM. The CDR3 has 15 amino acids. V lost 8 bases, J lost 8 bases, and 12 bases stayed unmatched. CDR3 nucleotides: TGTGCCAGCCGAACAGACAGGGGGCTAGGGGATGAGCAGTTCTTC. Translation gives CASRTDRGLGDEQFF.

The V gene is TRBV18, the J gene TRBJ2-3; D not resolved. The CDR3 length is 13 residues. The germline V gene has CDR1 KGHSH and CDR2 LQKENI. V was pared by 2 bases and J by 0 bases, with 3 bases between. In DNA form, the CDR3 reads TGTGCCAGCTCACCAGTTAGCACAGATACGCAGTATTTT. This encodes CASSPVSTDTQYF.

The chain carries TRBV7-8 and TRBJ2-1; D uncertain. The CDR3 covers 13 residues. V lost 5 bases and J 6 bases, leaving 11 bases between the germline ends. The germline V gene has CDR1 SGHVS and CDR2 FQNEAQ. Here the CDR3 DNA reads TGTGCCAGCAGCCTTGGACCGGGCAATGAGCAGTTCTTC. Encoded protein: CASSLGPGNEQFF.

V and J are TRBV5-1 and TRBJ2-3; no definite D call. Per the germline V gene, CDR1 is SGHRS and CDR2 is YFSETQ. V was cut by 4 bases and J by 0 bases, with 15 bases left in between. The length of the CDR3 is 16 residues. CDR3 amino acids: CASSPHGQASTDTQYF. CDR3 DNA: TGCGCCAGCAGCCCCCACGGGCAGGCTAGCACAGATACGCAGTATTTT. The whole variable domain, remainder taken from reference TRBV5-1 and TRBJ2-3, is KAGVTQTPRYLIKTRGQQVTLSCSPISGHRSVSWYQQTPGQGLQFLFEYFSETQRNKGNFPGRFSGRQFSNSRSEMNVSTLELGDSALYLCASSPHGQASTDTQYFGPGTRLTVL.

The rearrangement uses TRBV7-6 and TRBJ2-1; D is unresolved. The CDR3 extends over 12 amino acids. V was pared by 3 bases and J by 7 bases, with 7 bases between. Germline lookup yields CDR1 SGHVS and CDR2 FNYEAQ. The chain's CDR3 is CASSFSGNEQFF. CDR3 nucleotide sequence: TGTGCCAGCAGCTTCTCCGGGAATGAGCAGTTCTTC.

This rearrangement joins TRBV12-5 to TRBJ1-5; the D is unclear. In germline, CDR1 is LGHNT, CDR2 FRNRAP. CDR3 length: 16 residues. V was cut by 5 bases and J by 9 bases, with 23 bases left in between. The CDR3 reads CASGLPNQTPQWPQHF. The CDR3 nucleotides read TGTGCTAGTGGTCTGCCGAACCAGACCCCGCAATGGCCCCAGCATTTT. Drawing the rest from reference TRBV12-5 and TRBJ1-5, the complete variable domain is DARVTQTPRHKVTEMGQEVTMRCQPILGHNTVFWYRQTMMQGLELLAYFRNRAPLDDSGMPKDRFSAEMPDATLATLKIQPSEPRDSAVYFCASGLPNQTPQWPQHFGDGTRLSIL.

The chain recombines TRBV11-3 with TRBJ2-3; D call uncertain. CDR3 size: 12 residues. Per germline, CDR1 SGHNT and CDR2 YENEEA. V lost 6 bases to trimming and J lost 1 base, with 5 bases between them. The chain's CDR3 is CASSPGTDTQYF. Here the CDR3 DNA reads TGTGCCAGCAGTCCGGGCACAGATACGCAGTATTTT.

The chain employs TRBV6-5 and TRBJ2-1; D not certain. This CDR3 has 16 residues. Looked up from germline, CDR1 is MNHEY and CDR2 is SVGAGI. The V end lost 4 bases, the J end lost 5 bases, and 18 bases lay between the germline ends. CDR3 in amino acids: CASSLTGWLENNEQFF. CDR3 DNA: TGTGCCAGCAGTTTAACCGGCTGGCTTGAAAACAATGAGCAGTTCTTC.

The rearrangement links TRBV4-1 to TRBJ1-2, with 7 bases aligning to TRBD1. Looked up from germline, CDR1 is MGHRA and CDR2 is YSYEKL. V shed 1 base and J 6 bases; nucleotides not matched to a gene: 8. This CDR3 has 15 residues. The CDR3 region is CASSQVLGTANGYTF. DNA of the CDR3: TGCGCCAGCAGCCAAGTGTTGGGGACAGCAAATGGCTACACCTTC.

The genes are TRBV15 and TRBJ2-5, with TRBD1 matching over 9 bases. Germline loops: CDR1 LNHNV, CDR2 YYDKDF (reference sequence). CDR3 length: 15 residues. Trimming cost V 5 bases and J 5 bases; bases outside gene matches: 9. The CDR3 protein is CATSRETGGSETQYF. The CDR3 nucleotides read TGTGCCACCAGCCGGGAGACAGGGGGATCGGAGACCCAGTACTTC.

The V and J genes are TRBV2 and TRBJ1-2; D is uncertain. The CDR3 consists of 15 residues. Germline loops: CDR1 SNHLY, CDR2 FYNNEI. V lost 3 bases and J lost 5, with 16 bases in between. The CDR3 DNA reads TGTGCCAGCAGTGACACTCCCCAGGCCCTGTATGGCTACACCTTC. Its protein product is CASSDTPQALYGYTF.

V gene TRBV19 combines with J gene TRBJ2-1; 9 nucleotides match TRBD1. The ends lost 7 bases at V and 0 bases at J; junction bases unmatched: 4. Germline loops: CDR1 LNHDA, CDR2 SQIVND (reference sequence). The CDR3 contains 15 residues. The CDR3 nucleotides are TGTGCCAGTATTCCGGGACAGGGCTCCTACAATGAGCAGTTCTTC. It yields the protein CASIPGQGSYNEQFF.

V and J are TRBV7-9 and TRBJ1-5; a possible D gene is TRBD1 (5 bases). The germline V gene encodes CDR1 SEHNR and CDR2 FQNEAQ (reference sequence). V was clipped by 5 bases and J by 6 bases, with 17 bases between them. The CDR3 has 15 residues. The CDR3 DNA reads TGTGCCAGCAGCCAAGACGCAGGGAGGGCTCAGCCCCAGCATTTT. It translates to CASSQDAGRAQPQHF.

J is TRBJ2-2 and V is TRBV27; D ambiguous. The CDR3 runs to 12 residues. Trimming pared 7 bases from V and 0 bases from J, leaving 3 bases between. The germline gives CDR1 MNHEY, CDR2 SMNVEV (reference sequence). This CDR3 is CASTPNTGELFF. The CDR3 DNA reads TGTGCCAGCACCCCGAACACCGGGGAGCTGTTTTTT.

The chain combines TRBV6-4 with TRBJ2-1; 7 bases are a match to TRBD2. This CDR3 region has 16 residues. CDR1 MRHNA and CDR2 SNTAGT come from the germline V gene. V shed 0 bases, J shed 3 bases, and the junction held 5 bases outside the gene matches. CDR3: CASSDSIRGGYNEQFF. CDR3 nucleotide sequence: TGTGCCAGCAGTGACTCGATCCGCGGGGGCTACAATGAGCAGTTCTTC.

This clone appeared once. The chain has TRBV11-1 and TRBJ2-2; 8 nucleotides match TRBD2. The CDR3 runs to 15 residues. V shed 1 base, J shed 4 bases, and the junction held 2 bases outside the gene matches. The germline V gene encodes CDR1 SGHAT and CDR2 FQDESV (reference sequence). CDR3 bases: TGTGCCAGCAGCTTAGGGCGGGAGGTCACCGGGGAGCTGTTTTTT. It is translated as CASSLGREVTGELFF.

The chain has TRBV19 and TRBJ1-5, with TRBD1 matching over 8 bases. V shed 3 bases, J shed 4 bases, and the junction held 5 bases outside the gene matches. Germline-derived CDR1 and CDR2 are LNHDA and SQIVND (reference sequence). The CDR3 consists of 15 residues. CDR3: CASSMSDRGNQPQHF. CDR3 bases: TGTGCCAGTAGTATGTCCGACAGGGGTAATCAGCCCCAGCATTTT.

This rearrangement joins TRBV6-5 to TRBJ2-5, with TRBD2 identical over 8 bases. The CDR3 length is 15 residues. J was trimmed by 0 bases and V by 4 bases; bases with no gene match: 4. Germline CDR1 and CDR2: MNHEY and SVGAGI. The CDR3 DNA reads TGTGCCAGCAGTTTCTCGGGACTAGACCAAGAGACCCAGTACTTC. Its protein is CASSFSGLDQETQYF.

A word on this clone: The junction differs from germline at one of its ends, possibly a read error. The chain is built from TRBV7-7 and TRBJ2-5; D is unclear. This CDR3 has 12 residues. Germline CDR1 SSHAT, CDR2 FNYEAQ (reference sequence). The CDR3 sequence is CASSLDRETQYF. Written as DNA, the CDR3 is TGTGCTAGCAGCTTAGATCGTGAGACCCAGTACTTC.

The chain is built from TRBV5-1 and TRBJ1-2; D not resolved. This CDR3 region has 12 residues. Per the germline V gene, CDR1 is SGHRS and CDR2 is YFSETQ. Trimming stripped 1 base from V and 8 bases from J, with 9 bases between. CDR3 residues: CASSLSHKGYTF. Here the CDR3 DNA reads TGCGCCAGCAGCTTGTCGCATAAGGGCTACACCTTC.

The chain uses TRBV6-1 and TRBJ2-1, with 11 positions matching TRBD2. Germline V CDR1 and CDR2: MNHNS, SASEGT. The V and J ends lost 2 bases and 8 bases, in that order; junction bases with no gene match: 5. This CDR3 has 15 residues. This CDR3 reads CASSENSGRADEQFF. The CDR3 DNA reads as TGTGCCAGCAGTGAAAATAGCGGGAGGGCGGATGAGCAGTTCTTC.

This sequence joins TRBV28 and TRBJ2-7; perhaps TRBD1 as D (5 bases). Deletions cut 2 bases from V and 3 bases from J, with 23 bases between. This CDR3 is 18 amino acids long. Germline-derived CDR1 and CDR2 are MDHEN and SYDVKM. The CDR3 DNA follows: TGTGCCAGCAGTTTAATTCGAAATTTGTGGAACAGGAGCTACGAGCAGTACTTC. Its protein product is CASSLIRNLWNRSYEQYF.